Sequencing of this TCR beta chain was carried out in a study of T cells in Graves' hyperthyroidism and ophthalmopathy. Study results and limitations: The blood repertoire included most of the expanded thyroid clonotypes above 0.001.

TCR beta CDR3 sequences were amplified from RNA transcripts. The TCR CDR3 first-round RT-PCR relied on the HTBI primer set. One entry per CDR3 protein, called by TCRdb with MiXCR from the multiplex PCR reads. The data show around 580,000 distinct CDR3 sequences, 46% seen once. Of note for this clonotype: Its antigen remains unknown.

The CDR3 is 14 amino acids. Trimming stripped 5 bases from V and 7 bases from J, with 18 bases between. The germline gives CDR1 DFQATT, CDR2 SNEGSKA (reference sequence). Patients aged 18 to 65 had newly diagnosed hyperthyroidism of under 2 months' duration. Exclusion of patients followed from uncontrolled infection, other autoimmune disease, pregnancy or lactation. The diagnoses drew upon clinical symptoms, serum thyroxine and TRAb, thyroid ultrasound and orbital computed tomography. The TCR originated in a woman aged 18 to 35 with Graves' hyperthyroidism. J is TRBJ1-5 and V is TRBV20-1; D perhaps matches TRBD1 (6 bases). The sample comprised peripheral blood or thyroid tissue (not recorded which). Here the CDR3 reads CSASHSGVGQPQHF. CDR3 coding DNA: TGCAGTGCTTCCCACTCAGGGGTAGGACAGCCCCAGCATTTT.